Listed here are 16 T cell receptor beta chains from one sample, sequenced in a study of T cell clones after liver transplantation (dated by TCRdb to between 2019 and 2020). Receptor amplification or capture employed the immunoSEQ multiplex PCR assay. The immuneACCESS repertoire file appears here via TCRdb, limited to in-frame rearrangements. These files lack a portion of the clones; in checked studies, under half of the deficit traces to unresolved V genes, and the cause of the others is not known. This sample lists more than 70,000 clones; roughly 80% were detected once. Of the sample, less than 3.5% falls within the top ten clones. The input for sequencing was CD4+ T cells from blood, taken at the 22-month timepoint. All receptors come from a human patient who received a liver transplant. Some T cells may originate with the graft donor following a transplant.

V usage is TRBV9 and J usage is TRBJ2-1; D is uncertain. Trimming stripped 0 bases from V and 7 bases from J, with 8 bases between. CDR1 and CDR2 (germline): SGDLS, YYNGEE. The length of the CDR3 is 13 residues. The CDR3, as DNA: TGTGCCAGCAGCGTAGTTGGACGGAATGAGCAGTTCTTC. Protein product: CASSVVGRNEQFF.

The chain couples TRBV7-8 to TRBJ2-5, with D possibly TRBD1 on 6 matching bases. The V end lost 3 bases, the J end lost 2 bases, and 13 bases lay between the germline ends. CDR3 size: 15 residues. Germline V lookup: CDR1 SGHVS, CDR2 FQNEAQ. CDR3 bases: TGTGCCAGCAGCTTCGGGCAGGGGTGGCAAGAGACCCAGTACTTC. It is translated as CASSFGQGWQETQYF.

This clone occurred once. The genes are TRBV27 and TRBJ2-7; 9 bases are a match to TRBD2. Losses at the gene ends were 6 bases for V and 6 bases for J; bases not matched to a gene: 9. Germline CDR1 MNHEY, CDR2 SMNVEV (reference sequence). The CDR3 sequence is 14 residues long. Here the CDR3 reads CASRLGREGAEQYF. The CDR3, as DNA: TGTGCCAGCAGACTCGGGCGGGAGGGTGCCGAGCAGTACTTC.

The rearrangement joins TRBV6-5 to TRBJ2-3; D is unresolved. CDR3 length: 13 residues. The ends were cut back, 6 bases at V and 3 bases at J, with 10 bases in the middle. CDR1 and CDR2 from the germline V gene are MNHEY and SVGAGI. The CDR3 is CASSRTRTDTQYF. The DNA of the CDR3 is TGTGCCAGCAGCCGGACGAGGACAGATACGCAGTATTTT.

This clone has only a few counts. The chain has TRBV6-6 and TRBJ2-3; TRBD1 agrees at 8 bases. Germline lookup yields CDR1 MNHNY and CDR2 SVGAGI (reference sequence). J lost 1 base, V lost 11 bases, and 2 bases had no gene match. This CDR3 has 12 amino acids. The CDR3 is CADRGRTDTQYF. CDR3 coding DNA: TGTGCCGACAGGGGTCGCACAGATACGCAGTATTTT.

This chain's CDR3 is CASSLPDRGSEAFF. The DNA for the CDR3 is TGTGCCAGCAGCTTACCGGACAGGGGGAGTGAAGCTTTCTTT. The rearrangement joins TRBV7-9 to TRBJ1-1; 10 bases are a match to TRBD1. V trimming: 2 bases; J trimming: 7 bases; junction bases outside the gene matches: 4. CDR1 and CDR2 from the germline V gene are SEHNR and FQNEAQ (reference sequence). This CDR3 comprises 14 residues.

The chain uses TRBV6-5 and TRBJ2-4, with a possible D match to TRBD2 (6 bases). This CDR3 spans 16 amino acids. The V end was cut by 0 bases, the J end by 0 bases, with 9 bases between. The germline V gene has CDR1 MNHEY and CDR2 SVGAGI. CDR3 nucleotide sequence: TGTGCCAGCAGTTACTCGCGGGGTTTAGCCAAAAACATTCAGTACTTC. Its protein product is CASSYSRGLAKNIQYF.

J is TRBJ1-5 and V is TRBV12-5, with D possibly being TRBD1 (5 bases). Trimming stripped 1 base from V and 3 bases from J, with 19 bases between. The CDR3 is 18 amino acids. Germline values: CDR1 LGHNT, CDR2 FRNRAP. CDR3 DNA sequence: TGTGCTAGTGGTTTGGCGCCACCCCTCGGGGGGTTCAATCAGCCCCAGCATTTT. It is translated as CASGLAPPLGGFNQPQHF.

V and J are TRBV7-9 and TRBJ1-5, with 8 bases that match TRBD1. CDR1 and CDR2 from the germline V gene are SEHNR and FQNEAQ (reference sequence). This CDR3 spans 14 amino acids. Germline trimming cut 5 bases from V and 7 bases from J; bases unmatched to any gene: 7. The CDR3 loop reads CASSLDRDPQPQHF. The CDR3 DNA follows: TGTGCCAGCAGCCTGGACAGGGATCCCCAGCCCCAGCATTTT.

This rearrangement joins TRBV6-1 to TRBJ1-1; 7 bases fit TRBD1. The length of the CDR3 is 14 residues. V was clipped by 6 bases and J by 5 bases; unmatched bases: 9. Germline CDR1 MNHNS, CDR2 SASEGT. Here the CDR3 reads CASRPGGAGTEAFF. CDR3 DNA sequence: TGTGCCAGCAGGCCAGGGGGGGCGGGAACTGAAGCTTTCTTT.

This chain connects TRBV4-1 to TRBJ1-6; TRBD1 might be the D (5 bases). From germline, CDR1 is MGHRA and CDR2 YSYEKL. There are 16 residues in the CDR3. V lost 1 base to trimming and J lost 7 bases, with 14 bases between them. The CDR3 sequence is CASSQGGGNGNSPLHF. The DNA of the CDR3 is TGCGCCAGCAGCCAAGGGGGGGGGAATGGGAATTCACCCCTCCACTTT.

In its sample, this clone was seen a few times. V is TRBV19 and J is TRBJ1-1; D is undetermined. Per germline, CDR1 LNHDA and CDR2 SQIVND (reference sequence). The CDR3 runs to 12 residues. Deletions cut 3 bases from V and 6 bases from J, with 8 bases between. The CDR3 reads CASSMWGAEAFF. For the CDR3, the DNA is TGTGCCAGTAGTATGTGGGGAGCTGAAGCTTTCTTT.

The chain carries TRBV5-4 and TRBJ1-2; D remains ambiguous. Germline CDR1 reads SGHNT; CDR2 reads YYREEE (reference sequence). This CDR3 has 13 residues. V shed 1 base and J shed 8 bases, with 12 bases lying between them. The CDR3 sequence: CASSLRGIRGYTF. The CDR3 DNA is TGTGCCAGCAGCTTGAGAGGAATCAGAGGCTACACCTTC.

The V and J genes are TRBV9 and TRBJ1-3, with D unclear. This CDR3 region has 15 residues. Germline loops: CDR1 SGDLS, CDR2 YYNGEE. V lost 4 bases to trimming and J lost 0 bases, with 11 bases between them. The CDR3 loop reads CASSPREFSGNTIYF. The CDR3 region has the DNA TGTGCCAGCAGCCCCAGAGAATTCTCTGGAAACACCATATATTTT.

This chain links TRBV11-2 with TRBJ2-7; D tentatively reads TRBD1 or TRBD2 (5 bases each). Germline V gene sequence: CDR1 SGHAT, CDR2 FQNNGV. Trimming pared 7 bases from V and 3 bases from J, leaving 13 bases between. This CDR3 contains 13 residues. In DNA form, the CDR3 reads TGTGCCAGCACGACGAGGGGAGACTACGAGCAGTACTTC. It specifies CASTTRGDYEQYF.

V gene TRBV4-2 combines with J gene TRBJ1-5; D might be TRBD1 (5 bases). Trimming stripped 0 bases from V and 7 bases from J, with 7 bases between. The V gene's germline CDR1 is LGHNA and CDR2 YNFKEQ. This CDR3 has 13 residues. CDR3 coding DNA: TGTGCCAGCAGCCAAGACAGGGCCCAGCCCCAGCATTTT. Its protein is CASSQDRAQPQHF.